This is a list of T cell receptor beta chains from one sample in a study of early T cells in non-severe SARS-CoV-2 infection. TCRdb re-analysed the 5' RACE reads in MiXCR, keeping a single row per CDR3 protein. In the table there are just under 65,000 distinct CDR3 sequences, under 15% of which are singletons. Specimen: whole blood. The receptors derive from an adult who was a healthcare worker with PCR-confirmed SARS-CoV-2 infection or an uninfected control (not recorded which). Both conserved end residues are part of each CDR3. The D gene is left open where the match is weak. Clone size appears in some rows only: once, few, many, or a class for an expanded clone.

D	V	length	J	size	CDR3	DNA
.	TRBV19	16	TRBJ1-5	many	CASSIGALLGNQPQHF	TGTGCCAGTAGTATAGGGGCTTTATTGGGTAATCAGCCCCAGCATTTT
.	TRBV29-1	10	TRBJ2-3	many	CSVRRDTQYF	TGCAGCGTTCGGAGGGATACGCAGTATTTT
.	TRBV19	13	TRBJ1-4	.	CATTRVGYEKLFF	TGTGCCACCACCCGGGTGGGTTACGAAAAACTGTTTTTT
.	TRBV6-6	16	TRBJ1-1	.	CASSYSKALGDTEAFF	TGTGCCAGCAGTTACTCGAAGGCCTTGGGGGACACTGAAGCTTTCTTT
TRBD1	TRBV29-1	14	TRBJ2-2	few	CSVGAGQEVGELFF	TGCAGCGTCGGCGCGGGACAGGAAGTCGGGGAGCTGTTTTTT
.	TRBV18	15	TRBJ2-1	.	CASSSPLAHYNEQFF	TGTGCCAGCTCGAGCCCCCTAGCGCATTACAATGAGCAGTTCTTC
.	TRBV7-7	16	TRBJ2-5	.	CASSLNGGRYQETQYF	TGTGCCAGCAGCTTAAACGGGGGGCGGTACCAAGAGACCCAGTACTTC
TRBD2	TRBV7-6	16	TRBJ2-3	many	CASSLLISGGVDTQYF	TGTGCCAGCAGCTTATTAATTAGCGGGGGGGTAGATACGCAGTATTTT
.	TRBV7-9	17	TRBJ2-2	few	CASSSWANRPDTGELFF	TGTGCCAGCAGCTCCTGGGCTAACAGGCCCGACACCGGGGAGCTGTTTTTT
TRBD2	TRBV12-3/TRBV12-4	15	TRBJ2-5	many	CASSKTSGGEETQYF	TGTGCCAGCAGTAAGACTAGCGGGGGGGAAGAGACCCAGTACTTC
TRBD1	TRBV5-1	14	TRBJ1-1	few	CASSLGQGAPEAFF	TGCGCCAGCAGCCTAGGACAGGGGGCGCCTGAAGCTTTCTTT
.	TRBV20-1	15	TRBJ1-1	few	CSARDPGRNGGEAFF	TGCAGTGCTAGAGATCCGGGACGGAATGGGGGTGAAGCTTTCTTT
.	TRBV7-2	16	TRBJ2-3	many	CASSSQGVAATDTQYF	TGTGCCAGCAGCTCACAGGGTGTGGCAGCCACAGATACGCAGTATTTT
TRBD2	TRBV6-5	14	TRBJ2-3	.	CASTLAGIGDTQYF	TGTGCCAGCACCTTAGCGGGGATCGGAGATACGCAGTATTTT
.	TRBV25-1	14	TRBJ2-7	many	CASSAPTGRHEQYF	TGTGCCAGCAGTGCGCCGACGGGGCGCCACGAGCAGTACTTC
TRBD1	TRBV5-6	13	TRBJ1-2	.	CASSRQGLYGYTF	TGTGCCAGCAGCAGACAGGGGCTCTATGGCTACACCTTC
TRBD1	TRBV10-1	16	TRBJ2-7	few	CASSGNTGTGVYEQYF	TGCGCCAGCAGTGGAAATACCGGGACAGGGGTTTACGAGCAGTACTTC
TRBD1	TRBV6-1	13	TRBJ1-2	many	CASSRDRNYGYTF	TGTGCCAGCAGCCGGGACAGGAACTATGGCTACACCTTC
.	TRBV29-1	13	TRBJ2-1	many	CSVVPRETHEQFF	TGCAGCGTCGTCCCTCGGGAAACCCATGAGCAGTTCTTC
.	TRBV5-8	14	TRBJ2-3	.	CASSLVGVADTQYF	TGTGCCAGCAGCTTGGTGGGGGTAGCAGATACGCAGTATTTT
.	TRBV5-1	15	TRBJ1-6	.	CASSPGTPYNSPLHF	TGCGCCAGCAGTCCCGGGACACCATATAATTCACCCCTCCACTTT
TRBD1	TRBV5-1	15	TRBJ2-4	once	CASSSGTGTKKIQYF	TGCGCCAGCAGCTCGGGGACAGGGACCAAAAAAATTCAGTACTTC
.	TRBV12-3/TRBV12-4	13	TRBJ2-2	.	CASSLTVTGELFF	TGTGCCAGCAGCCTTACTGTTACCGGGGAGCTGTTTTTT
TRBD2	TRBV20-1	15	TRBJ2-1	few	CSAPTSGGFVNEQFF	TGCAGTGCACCAACTAGCGGGGGGTTCGTGAATGAGCAGTTCTTC
.	TRBV10-2	14	TRBJ1-2	many	CASSESTSSYGYTF	TGCGCCAGCAGTGAGTCGACAAGTAGCTATGGCTACACCTTC
TRBD1	TRBV7-2	17	TRBJ2-1	.	CASRLRTGTGIYNEQFF	TGTGCCAGCAGATTAAGAACCGGGACAGGGATATACAATGAGCAGTTCTTC
.	TRBV5-1	15	TRBJ2-3	.	CASSLNKDSTDTQYF	TGCGCCAGCAGCTTGAACAAAGATAGCACAGATACGCAGTATTTT
TRBD2	TRBV12-3/TRBV12-4	13	TRBJ2-1	.	CASTSLAGSEQFF	TGTGCCAGCACCTCACTAGCGGGGAGTGAGCAGTTCTTC
TRBD2	TRBV7-9	15	TRBJ2-7	few	CASSLVPSGYYEQYF	TGTGCCAGCAGCTTAGTACCTAGCGGTTACTACGAGCAGTACTTC
.	TRBV3-1	14	TRBJ2-1	few	CASTTGSSYNEQFF	TGTGCCAGCACCACAGGGAGCTCCTACAATGAGCAGTTCTTC
TRBD1	TRBV5-1	15	TRBJ2-7	.	CASSAYPGQPYEQYF	TGCGCCAGCAGCGCCTACCCGGGACAGCCCTACGAGCAGTACTTC
.	TRBV12-5	15	TRBJ2-3	.	CASGLVTGSSDTQYF	TGTGCTAGTGGTTTGGTTACAGGGTCGTCAGATACGCAGTATTTT
.	TRBV12-3/TRBV12-4	15	TRBJ1-4	.	CASSGTGNANEKLFF	TGTGCCAGCAGTGGCACAGGGAACGCTAATGAAAAACTGTTTTTT
.	TRBV29-1	14	TRBJ1-6	many	CSEHPGSNNSPLHF	TGCAGCGAACACCCGGGGTCCAATAATTCACCCCTCCACTTT
.	TRBV5-5	13	TRBJ2-2	.	CASSSLEGGELFF	TGTGCCAGCAGCTCCCTAGAAGGCGGGGAGCTGTTTTTT
TRBD1	TRBV7-9	17	TRBJ2-7	.	CASSSLIDRGLRDEQYF	TGTGCCAGCAGCTCTCTAATTGACAGGGGGCTTAGAGACGAGCAGTACTTC
TRBD1	TRBV7-2	15	TRBJ2-7	many	CASSLKGTGNYEQYF	TGTGCCAGCAGCTTAAAGGGGACAGGGAACTACGAGCAGTACTTC
.	TRBV7-2	15	TRBJ2-1	few	CASSFDSYYYNEQFF	TGTGCCAGCAGCTTTGATAGCTATTACTACAATGAGCAGTTCTTC
.	TRBV5-1	13	TRBJ2-3	many	CASSSDGTDTQYF	TGCGCCAGCAGCTCGGACGGCACAGATACGCAGTATTTT
TRBD2	TRBV11-1	16	TRBJ2-5	many	CASSTMEAGDQETQYF	TGTGCCAGCAGCACCATGGAAGCGGGGGACCAAGAGACCCAGTACTTC
.	TRBV24-1	12	TRBJ2-2	.	CATSESTGELFF	TGTGCCACCAGTGAGAGCACCGGGGAGCTGTTTTTT